Listed below are T cell receptor beta chains from one sample, sequenced in a study of OX40 agonist ivuxolimab in advanced cancers. Here immunoSEQ multiplex PCR was the method, and the copy in TCRdb shows in-frame clones only, minus some. The data show 82,000 or so clones, approximately 92% seen once. Specimen: CD4+ or CD8+ T cells sorted from blood, collected in a trial of the OX40 agonist ivuxolimab. These receptors were obtained from an adult with an advanced solid tumor such as melanoma, head and neck, liver or kidney cancer. Each CDR3 is given with its conserved first and last residue. Each record gives: D gene, clone size, V gene, J gene, CDR3 protein, CDR3 DNA. The D gene is left open where the match is weak. Clone sizes are given selectively: once, few, many, or a class where the clone is expanded.

D gene: NA
clone size: NA
V gene: TRBV6-1
J gene: TRBJ2-2
CDR3 protein: CASSGQSVTGELFF
CDR3 DNA: TGTGCCAGCAGTGGACAGAGTGTTACCGGGGAGCTGTTTTTT

D gene: NA
clone size: NA
V gene: TRBV6-1
J gene: TRBJ2-7
CDR3 protein: CASSANPQGSEQYF
CDR3 DNA: TGTGCCAGCAGTGCCAACCCACAGGGAAGCGAGCAGTACTTC

D gene: NA
clone size: NA
V gene: TRBV13
J gene: TRBJ1-1
CDR3 protein: CASSLGGTPGVYTEAFF
CDR3 DNA: TGTGCCAGCAGCTTAGGCGGGACACCCGGGGTATACACTGAAGCTTTCTTT

D gene: NA
clone size: NA
V gene: TRBV15
J gene: TRBJ1-2
CDR3 protein: CATSRDTARSYGYTF
CDR3 DNA: TGTGCCACCAGCAGAGATACGGCGAGGAGCTATGGCTACACCTTC

D gene: TRBD1
clone size: once
V gene: TRBV7-9
J gene: TRBJ1-5
CDR3 protein: CASSYYRTGWKGNQPQHF
CDR3 DNA: TGTGCCAGCAGCTACTACCGGACAGGGTGGAAGGGGAATCAGCCCCAGCATTTT

D gene: TRBD2
clone size: once
V gene: TRBV6-6
J gene: TRBJ2-1
CDR3 protein: CATRGGLINEQFF
CDR3 DNA: TGTGCCACCCGCGGGGGGCTTATCAATGAGCAGTTCTTC

D gene: TRBD1
clone size: NA
V gene: TRBV18
J gene: TRBJ1-1
CDR3 protein: CANRGGARMNTEAFF
CDR3 DNA: TGTGCCAACAGGGGGGGGGCCCGCATGAACACTGAAGCTTTCTTT

D gene: NA
clone size: NA
V gene: TRBV6-1
J gene: TRBJ2-2
CDR3 protein: CASSENRARGGELFF
CDR3 DNA: TGTGCCAGCAGTGAGAACAGGGCCAGGGGCGGGGAGCTGTTTTTT

D gene: NA
clone size: few
V gene: TRBV2
J gene: TRBJ1-2
CDR3 protein: CASRAVGYTF
CDR3 DNA: TGTGCCAGCAGGGCCGTTGGCTACACCTTC

D gene: TRBD1
clone size: NA
V gene: TRBV5-1
J gene: TRBJ2-1
CDR3 protein: CASSLQGDSHHNEQFF
CDR3 DNA: TGCGCCAGCAGCTTGCAAGGGGACAGTCACCACAATGAGCAGTTCTTC

D gene: NA
clone size: NA
V gene: TRBV10-3
J gene: TRBJ2-6
CDR3 protein: CAISESRGQSGANVLTF
CDR3 DNA: TGTGCCATCAGTGAGTCCCGGGGGCAATCTGGGGCCAACGTCCTGACTTTC

D gene: NA
clone size: NA
V gene: TRBV5-1
J gene: TRBJ1-1
CDR3 protein: CASSLMWDTEAFF
CDR3 DNA: TGCGCCAGCAGCTTGATGTGGGACACTGAAGCTTTCTTT

D gene: NA
clone size: NA
V gene: TRBV5-4
J gene: TRBJ1-1
CDR3 protein: CASSLPSGGGDTEAFF
CDR3 DNA: TGTGCCAGCAGCTTGCCCAGCGGGGGGGGCGACACTGAAGCTTTCTTT

D gene: NA
clone size: NA
V gene: TRBV30
J gene: TRBJ2-2
CDR3 protein: CAWSKGVNTGELFF
CDR3 DNA: TGTGCCTGGAGTAAGGGGGTGAACACCGGGGAGCTGTTTTTT

D gene: NA
clone size: NA
V gene: TRBV5-8
J gene: TRBJ1-2
CDR3 protein: CASSFRGTYGYTF
CDR3 DNA: TGTGCCAGCAGCTTTCGGGGGACCTATGGCTACACCTTC

D gene: NA
clone size: few
V gene: TRBV6-6
J gene: TRBJ2-5
CDR3 protein: CASSYRGFAETQYF
CDR3 DNA: TGTGCCAGCAGTTACAGAGGGTTCGCAGAGACCCAGTACTTC

D gene: NA
clone size: NA
V gene: TRBV27
J gene: TRBJ1-5
CDR3 protein: CASSLSPGWQPQHF
CDR3 DNA: TGTGCCAGCAGTTTATCTCCAGGGTGGCAGCCCCAGCATTTT

D gene: TRBD2
clone size: NA
V gene: TRBV5-1
J gene: TRBJ2-2
CDR3 protein: CASSLAGTSVTGELFF
CDR3 DNA: TGCGCCAGCAGCTTAGCCGGGACTAGCGTCACCGGGGAGCTGTTTTTT

D gene: NA
clone size: NA
V gene: TRBV30
J gene: TRBJ2-6
CDR3 protein: CAWTHSSGANVLTF
CDR3 DNA: TGTGCCTGGACGCACTCCTCTGGGGCCAACGTCCTGACTTTC

D gene: NA
clone size: NA
V gene: TRBV7-6
J gene: TRBJ2-7
CDR3 protein: CASSLAPGPGGEQYF
CDR3 DNA: TGTGCCAGCAGCTTAGCCCCGGGGCCGGGTGGTGAGCAGTACTTC

D gene: NA
clone size: NA
V gene: TRBV7-3
J gene: TRBJ1-2
CDR3 protein: CASRGPFEGLGYTF
CDR3 DNA: TGTGCCAGCAGGGGTCCTTTTGAGGGGCTAGGCTACACCTTC

D gene: NA
clone size: NA
V gene: TRBV29-1
J gene: TRBJ1-4
CDR3 protein: CSAEGGASNEKLFF
CDR3 DNA: TGCAGCGCCGAGGGGGGAGCAAGTAATGAAAAACTGTTTTTT

D gene: TRBD1
clone size: NA
V gene: TRBV9
J gene: TRBJ2-6
CDR3 protein: CASSALLTGGSGANVLTF
CDR3 DNA: TGTGCCAGCAGCGCCCTCCTGACAGGGGGGTCTGGGGCCAACGTCCTGACTTTC

D gene: NA
clone size: once
V gene: TRBV5-4
J gene: TRBJ2-3
CDR3 protein: CASSLRSGGTDTQYF
CDR3 DNA: TGTGCCAGCAGCTTGAGGTCAGGAGGCACAGATACGCAGTATTTT

D gene: NA
clone size: NA
V gene: TRBV9
J gene: TRBJ2-1
CDR3 protein: CASSPRTVYNEQFF
CDR3 DNA: TGTGCCAGCAGCCCTCGGACAGTTTACAATGAGCAGTTCTTC

D gene: TRBD2
clone size: NA
V gene: TRBV5-1
J gene: TRBJ2-1
CDR3 protein: CASSLVGGLGHNEQFF
CDR3 DNA: TGCGCCAGCAGCCTGGTTGGGGGACTAGGTCACAATGAGCAGTTCTTC

D gene: TRBD1
clone size: once
V gene: TRBV5-1
J gene: TRBJ2-7
CDR3 protein: CASSWSSGQATYEQYF
CDR3 DNA: TGCGCCAGCAGCTGGAGTTCGGGACAGGCTACCTACGAGCAGTACTTC

D gene: NA
clone size: NA
V gene: TRBV30
J gene: TRBJ1-5
CDR3 protein: CAWSSGAGTQPQHF
CDR3 DNA: TGTGCCTGGTCCTCCGGGGCAGGGACTCAGCCCCAGCATTTT

D gene: NA
clone size: NA
V gene: TRBV2
J gene: TRBJ1-1
CDR3 protein: CASSEAQGMNTEAFF
CDR3 DNA: TGTGCCAGCAGTGAAGCGCAGGGCATGAACACTGAAGCTTTCTTT

D gene: NA
clone size: NA
V gene: TRBV7-9
J gene: TRBJ1-2
CDR3 protein: CASSLQDYGYTF
CDR3 DNA: TGTGCCAGCAGCTTACAGGACTATGGCTACACCTTC

D gene: NA
clone size: NA
V gene: TRBV9
J gene: TRBJ1-1
CDR3 protein: CASSVELENTEAFF
CDR3 DNA: TGTGCCAGCAGCGTAGAACTGGAGAACACTGAAGCTTTCTTT

D gene: NA
clone size: NA
V gene: TRBV29-1
J gene: TRBJ2-7
CDR3 protein: CSGRDSHYEQYF
CDR3 DNA: TGCAGCGGGCGGGACAGCCACTACGAGCAGTACTTC

D gene: NA
clone size: NA
V gene: TRBV5-4
J gene: TRBJ2-5
CDR3 protein: CASSLPLETQYF
CDR3 DNA: TGTGCCAGCAGCTTGCCCTTAGAGACCCAGTACTTC

D gene: TRBD1
clone size: NA
V gene: TRBV19
J gene: TRBJ2-7
CDR3 protein: CASTESTGSSEQYF
CDR3 DNA: TGTGCCAGTACCGAATCGACAGGGTCTTCCGAGCAGTACTTC

D gene: TRBD2
clone size: NA
V gene: TRBV19
J gene: TRBJ2-7
CDR3 protein: CASRGSGTYYEQYF
CDR3 DNA: TGTGCCAGTAGGGGAAGCGGGACCTACTACGAGCAGTACTTC

D gene: NA
clone size: NA
V gene: TRBV2
J gene: TRBJ2-1
CDR3 protein: CAGGEGVSQFF
CDR3 DNA: TGTGCCGGTGGGGAGGGGGTTTCGCAGTTCTTC

D gene: NA
clone size: NA
V gene: TRBV2
J gene: TRBJ2-2
CDR3 protein: CASSAGVVNTGELFF
CDR3 DNA: TGTGCCAGCAGTGCTGGGGTAGTCAACACCGGGGAGCTGTTTTTT

D gene: NA
clone size: NA
V gene: TRBV5-1
J gene: TRBJ1-1
CDR3 protein: CASTPGRVNTEAFF
CDR3 DNA: TGCGCCAGCACCCCCGGTCGGGTGAACACTGAAGCTTTCTTT

D gene: TRBD1
clone size: NA
V gene: TRBV7-8
J gene: TRBJ2-1
CDR3 protein: CASSPILWDSYNEQFF
CDR3 DNA: TGTGCCAGCAGCCCCATTCTTTGGGACAGTTACAATGAGCAGTTCTTC

D gene: NA
clone size: NA
V gene: TRBV19
J gene: TRBJ1-1
CDR3 protein: CASSEVRKSTEAFF
CDR3 DNA: TGTGCCAGTAGTGAAGTCCGAAAGAGCACTGAAGCTTTCTTT

D gene: NA
clone size: NA
V gene: TRBV7-3
J gene: TRBJ2-1
CDR3 protein: CASSSPYYNEQFF
CDR3 DNA: TGTGCCAGCAGCTCCCCCTACTACAATGAGCAGTTCTTC

D gene: TRBD2
clone size: NA
V gene: TRBV4-1
J gene: TRBJ2-5
CDR3 protein: CASSQEVPRTSGRLNQETQYF
CDR3 DNA: TGCGCCAGCAGCCAAGAAGTCCCAAGGACTAGCGGGAGGCTTAACCAAGAGACCCAGTACTTC

D gene: NA
clone size: NA
V gene: TRBV5-1
J gene: TRBJ2-1
CDR3 protein: CASSPGREYNEQFF
CDR3 DNA: TGCGCCAGCAGCCCTGGCCGGGAGTACAATGAGCAGTTCTTC

D gene: TRBD1
clone size: NA
V gene: TRBV7-7
J gene: TRBJ2-1
CDR3 protein: CASSAGQGAYNEQFF
CDR3 DNA: TGTGCTAGCAGCGCCGGACAGGGAGCCTACAATGAGCAGTTCTTC

D gene: NA
clone size: NA
V gene: TRBV5-1
J gene: TRBJ1-1
CDR3 protein: CASSPTQGLGNTEAFF
CDR3 DNA: TGCGCCAGCAGCCCTACACAGGGATTGGGAAACACTGAAGCTTTCTTT

D gene: NA
clone size: NA
V gene: TRBV19
J gene: TRBJ2-5
CDR3 protein: CASSPRKETQYF
CDR3 DNA: TGTGCCAGTAGTCCCCGGAAAGAGACCCAGTACTTC